A selection of T cell receptor beta chains follows, all from one sample in a study of T cell responses to AZD1222 COVID-19 vaccine. Generated by immunoSEQ multiplex PCR, the TCRdb table keeps only in-frame clones and is missing some. Of about 160,000 clones listed, roughly 90% were seen once; the top ten hold around 6%. Here the sequenced sample was peripheral blood, taken on day 0 of AZD1222 vaccination. The receptor source for this set is an adult in good health. CDR3s include the opening cysteine and the closing phenylalanine or tryptophan. The D gene is left open where the match is weak. For some rows the clone size is stated as once, few or many, or as a class when expanded; others skip it.

clone size	D gene	J gene	V gene	CDR3 protein	CDR3 DNA
-	-	TRBJ1-2	TRBV21-1	CASSIQNRVSPYGYTF	TGTGCCAGCAGCATCCAAAACAGGGTATCACCCTATGGCTACACCTTC
-	TRBD1	TRBJ1-3	TRBV28	CASVGGDRVGNTIYF	TGTGCCAGCGTTGGAGGGGACAGGGTTGGAAACACCATATATTTT
-	TRBD1	TRBJ1-1	TRBV25-1	CASRGTGGGTEAFF	TGTGCCAGCAGAGGGACAGGGGGAGGCACTGAAGCTTTCTTT
-	TRBD1	TRBJ2-2	TRBV19	CASRTPGQGNTGELFF	TGTGCCAGTAGGACGCCGGGACAGGGGAACACCGGGGAGCTGTTTTTT
-	-	TRBJ1-1	TRBV3-1/TRBV3-2	CASSQDYTMNTEAFF	TGTGCCAGCAGCCAAGATTACACTATGAACACTGAAGCTTTCTTT
-	TRBD1	TRBJ1-6	TRBV5-4	CASSLGQGARNSPLHF	TGTGCCAGCAGCTTGGGACAGGGGGCGCGAAATTCACCCCTCCACTTT
-	TRBD2	TRBJ2-7	TRBV29-1	CSVVGLAGGEQYF	TGCAGCGTTGTGGGACTAGCGGGCGGCGAGCAGTACTTC
-	-	TRBJ2-2	TRBV7-9	CASSTGQPKSNTGELFF	TGTGCCAGCAGCACCGGACAGCCTAAGTCGAACACCGGGGAGCTGTTTTTT
-	TRBD2	TRBJ2-1	TRBV28	CASTPLGGRGYNEQFF	TGTGCCAGCACCCCCTTGGGCGGGAGGGGGTACAATGAGCAGTTCTTC
-	-	TRBJ2-1	TRBV9	CASSVGTFPGNEQFF	TGTGCCAGCAGCGTAGGGACCTTTCCGGGGAATGAGCAGTTCTTC
few	TRBD2	TRBJ2-2	TRBV7-3	CASSPQWLADTGELFF	TGTGCCAGCAGCCCCCAGTGGCTAGCGGATACCGGGGAGCTGTTTTTT
-	TRBD1	TRBJ1-1	TRBV30	CASYTGGFGAEAFF	TGTGCCTCCTATACAGGGGGCTTTGGCGCTGAAGCTTTCTTT
-	TRBD1	TRBJ1-1	TRBV24-1	CATSDPRDRYNEAFF	TGTGCCACCAGTGATCCCCGGGACAGGTATAATGAAGCTTTCTTT
-	-	TRBJ2-7	TRBV5-5	CASSLLGTYEQYF	TGTGCCAGCAGCTTGTTGGGGACCTACGAGCAGTACTTC
-	-	TRBJ1-1	TRBV7-2	CASSLGGAGNTEAFF	TGTGCCAGCAGCTTAGGGGGGGCTGGGAACACTGAAGCTTTCTTT
-	-	TRBJ2-1	TRBV3-1/TRBV3-2	CASSQPHLIPSSLSYNEQFF	TGTGCCAGCAGCCAACCTCACCTAATCCCGAGCTCCTTATCCTACAATGAGCAGTTCTTC
-	TRBD1	TRBJ1-3	TRBV5-5	CASSLEETGEENTIYF	TGTGCCAGCAGCTTGGAAGAGACAGGGGAGGAAAACACCATATATTTT
-	-	TRBJ2-5	TRBV28	CASSLMGSRETQYF	TGTGCCAGCAGTTTAATGGGGAGCCGAGAGACCCAGTACTTC
-	-	TRBJ2-6	TRBV5-5	CASSFLGFNSGANVLTF	TGTGCCAGCAGCTTCTTGGGCTTCAACTCTGGGGCCAACGTCCTGACTTTC